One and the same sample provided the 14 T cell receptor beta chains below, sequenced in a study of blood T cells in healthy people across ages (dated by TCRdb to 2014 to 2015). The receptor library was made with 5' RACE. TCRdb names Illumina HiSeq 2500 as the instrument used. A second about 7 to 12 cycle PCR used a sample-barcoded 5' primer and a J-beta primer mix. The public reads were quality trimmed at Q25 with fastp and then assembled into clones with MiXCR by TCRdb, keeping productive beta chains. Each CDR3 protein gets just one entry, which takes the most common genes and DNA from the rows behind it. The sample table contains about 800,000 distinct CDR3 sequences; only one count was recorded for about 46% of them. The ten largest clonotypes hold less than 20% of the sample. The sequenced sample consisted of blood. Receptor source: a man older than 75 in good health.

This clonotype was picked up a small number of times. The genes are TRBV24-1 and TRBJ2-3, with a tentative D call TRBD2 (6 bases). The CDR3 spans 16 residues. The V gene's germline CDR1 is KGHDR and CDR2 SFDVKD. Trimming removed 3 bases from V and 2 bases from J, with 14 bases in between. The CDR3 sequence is CATSDPSGGITDTQYF. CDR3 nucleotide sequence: TGTGCCACCAGTGATCCCTCCGGAGGGATCACAGATACGCAGTATTTT.

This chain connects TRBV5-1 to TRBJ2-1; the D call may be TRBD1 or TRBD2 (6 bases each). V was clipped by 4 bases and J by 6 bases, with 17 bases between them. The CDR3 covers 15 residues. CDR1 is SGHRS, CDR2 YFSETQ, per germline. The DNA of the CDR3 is TGCGCCAGCAGCGGGGGCCTACTCGGGGGCAATGAGCAGTTCTTC. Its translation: CASSGGLLGGNEQFF. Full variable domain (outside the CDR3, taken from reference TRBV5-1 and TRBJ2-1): KAGVTQTPRYLIKTRGQQVTLSCSPISGHRSVSWYQQTPGQGLQFLFEYFSETQRNKGNFPGRFSGRQFSNSRSEMNVSTLELGDSALYLCASSGGLLGGNEQFFGPGTRLTVL.

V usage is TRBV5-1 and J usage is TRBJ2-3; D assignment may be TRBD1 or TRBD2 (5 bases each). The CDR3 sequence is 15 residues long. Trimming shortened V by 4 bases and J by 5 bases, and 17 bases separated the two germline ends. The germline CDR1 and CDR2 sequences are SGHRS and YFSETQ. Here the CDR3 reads CASSPRDGGEDTQYF. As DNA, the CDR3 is TGCGCCAGCAGCCCCCGGGATGGGGGAGAAGATACGCAGTATTTT.

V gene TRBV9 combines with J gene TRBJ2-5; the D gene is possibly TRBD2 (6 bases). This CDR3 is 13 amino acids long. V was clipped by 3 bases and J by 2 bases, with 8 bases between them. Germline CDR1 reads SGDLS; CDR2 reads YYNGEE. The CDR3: CASSEAGQETQYF. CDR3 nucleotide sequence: TGTGCCAGCAGCGAGGCGGGGCAAGAGACCCAGTACTTC.

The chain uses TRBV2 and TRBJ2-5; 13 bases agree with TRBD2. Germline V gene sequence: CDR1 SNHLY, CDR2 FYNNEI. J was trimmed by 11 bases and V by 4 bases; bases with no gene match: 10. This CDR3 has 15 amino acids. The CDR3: CASSGGTSGKNEQYF. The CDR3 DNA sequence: TGTGCCAGCAGTGGGGGGACTAGCGGGAAGAATGAGCAGTACTTC. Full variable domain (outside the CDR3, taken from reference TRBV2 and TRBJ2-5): EPEVTQTPSHQVTQMGQEVILRCVPISNHLYFYWYRQILGQKVEFLVSFYNNEISEKSEIFDDQFSVERPDGSNFTLKIRSTKLEDSAMYFCASSGGTSGKNEQYFGPGTRLLVL.

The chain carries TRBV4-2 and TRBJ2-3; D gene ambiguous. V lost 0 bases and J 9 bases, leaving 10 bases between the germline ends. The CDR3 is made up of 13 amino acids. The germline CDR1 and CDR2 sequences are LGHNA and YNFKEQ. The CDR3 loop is CASSQDQRETQYF. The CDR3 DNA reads TGTGCCAGCAGCCAAGATCAAAGGGAAACGCAGTATTTT.

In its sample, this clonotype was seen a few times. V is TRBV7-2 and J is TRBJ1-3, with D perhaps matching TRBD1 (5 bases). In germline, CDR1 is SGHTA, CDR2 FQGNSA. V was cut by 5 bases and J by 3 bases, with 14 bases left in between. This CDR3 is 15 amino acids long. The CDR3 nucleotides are TGTGCCAGCAGCAAACCGGGACGTGATGGAAACACCATATATTTT. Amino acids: CASSKPGRDGNTIYF.

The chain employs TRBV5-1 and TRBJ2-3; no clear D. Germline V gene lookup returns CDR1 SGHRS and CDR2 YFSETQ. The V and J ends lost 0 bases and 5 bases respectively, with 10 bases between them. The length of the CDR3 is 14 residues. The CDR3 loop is CASSLADRRDTQYF. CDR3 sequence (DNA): TGCGCCAGCAGCTTGGCGGATCGGAGAGATACGCAGTATTTT.

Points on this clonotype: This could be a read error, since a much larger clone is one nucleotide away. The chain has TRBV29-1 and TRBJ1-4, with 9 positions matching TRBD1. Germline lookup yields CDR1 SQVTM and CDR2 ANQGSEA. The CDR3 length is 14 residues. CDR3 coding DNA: TGCGGCGTTGGTGGGACAGGGAGTAATGAAAAACTGTTTTTT. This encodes CGVGGTGSNEKLFF. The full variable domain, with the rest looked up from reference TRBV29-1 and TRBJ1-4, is SAVISQKPSRDICQRGTSLTIQCQVDSQVTMMFWYRQQPGQSLTLIATANQGSEATYESGFVIDKFPISRPNLTFSTLTVSNMSPEDSSIYLCGVGGTGSNEKLFFGSGTQLSVL.

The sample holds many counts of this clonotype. CDR3 sequence reads: CASSSLLAGTETQYF. Here the CDR3 DNA reads TGTGCCAGCAGCTCCCTACTAGCGGGAACAGAGACCCAGTACTTC. J is TRBJ2-5 and V is TRBV7-9; 10 positions match TRBD2. CDR1 SEHNR and CDR2 FQNEAQ come from the germline V gene (reference sequence). CDR3 length equals 15 residues. V shed 4 bases, J shed 4 bases, and the junction held 6 bases outside the gene matches.

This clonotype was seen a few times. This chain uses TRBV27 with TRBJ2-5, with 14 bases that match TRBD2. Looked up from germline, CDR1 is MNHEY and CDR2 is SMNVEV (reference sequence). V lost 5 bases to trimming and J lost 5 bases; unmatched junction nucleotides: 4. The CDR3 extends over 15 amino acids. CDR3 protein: CASSRGLAGEETQYF. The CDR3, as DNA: TGTGCCAGCAGTAGGGGACTAGCGGGAGAGGAGACCCAGTACTTC.

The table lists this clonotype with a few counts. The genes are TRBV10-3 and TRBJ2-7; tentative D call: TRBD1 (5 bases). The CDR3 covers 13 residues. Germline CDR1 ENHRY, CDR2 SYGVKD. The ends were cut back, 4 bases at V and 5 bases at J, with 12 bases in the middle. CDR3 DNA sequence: TGTGCCATCAGTGTCCCCCAGGGTGACGAGCAGTACTTC. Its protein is CAISVPQGDEQYF.

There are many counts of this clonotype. In nucleotides, the CDR3 is TGTGCCAGCAGCCCCGGGACAGGGATAACCTACGAGCAGTACTTC. As protein: CASSPGTGITYEQYF. This rearrangement joins TRBV12-3 or TRBV12-4 to TRBJ2-7, with 9 nucleotides matching TRBD1. V dropped 6 bases and J dropped 2; count of bases not matched to a gene: 8. This CDR3 has 15 residues.

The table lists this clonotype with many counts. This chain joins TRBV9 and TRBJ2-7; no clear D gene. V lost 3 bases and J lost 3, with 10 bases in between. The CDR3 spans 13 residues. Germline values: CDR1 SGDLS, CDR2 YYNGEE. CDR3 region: CASSGHGDYEQYF. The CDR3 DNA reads TGTGCCAGCAGCGGTCATGGGGACTACGAGCAGTACTTC.